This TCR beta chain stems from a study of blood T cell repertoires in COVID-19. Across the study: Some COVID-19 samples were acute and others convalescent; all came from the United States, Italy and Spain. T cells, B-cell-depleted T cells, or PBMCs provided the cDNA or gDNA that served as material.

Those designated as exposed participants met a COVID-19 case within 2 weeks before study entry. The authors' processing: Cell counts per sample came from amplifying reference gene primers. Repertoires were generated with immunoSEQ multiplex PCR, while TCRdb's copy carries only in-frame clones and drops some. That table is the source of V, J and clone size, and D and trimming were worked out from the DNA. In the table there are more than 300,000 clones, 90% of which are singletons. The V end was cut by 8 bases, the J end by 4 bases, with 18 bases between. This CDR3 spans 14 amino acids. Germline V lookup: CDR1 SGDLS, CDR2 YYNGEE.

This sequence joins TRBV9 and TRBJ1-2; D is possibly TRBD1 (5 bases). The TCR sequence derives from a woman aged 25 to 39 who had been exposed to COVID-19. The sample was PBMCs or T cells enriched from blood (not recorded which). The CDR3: CASRTNLRGYGYTF. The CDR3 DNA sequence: TGTGCCAGTCGGACAAATCTAAGGGGCTATGGCTACACCTTC. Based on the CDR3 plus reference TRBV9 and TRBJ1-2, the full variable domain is DSGVTQTPKHLITATGQRVTLRCSPRSGDLSVYWYQQSLDQGLQFLIQYYNGEERAKGNILERFSAQQFPDLHSELNLSSLELGDSALYFCASRTNLRGYGYTFGSGTRLTVV.